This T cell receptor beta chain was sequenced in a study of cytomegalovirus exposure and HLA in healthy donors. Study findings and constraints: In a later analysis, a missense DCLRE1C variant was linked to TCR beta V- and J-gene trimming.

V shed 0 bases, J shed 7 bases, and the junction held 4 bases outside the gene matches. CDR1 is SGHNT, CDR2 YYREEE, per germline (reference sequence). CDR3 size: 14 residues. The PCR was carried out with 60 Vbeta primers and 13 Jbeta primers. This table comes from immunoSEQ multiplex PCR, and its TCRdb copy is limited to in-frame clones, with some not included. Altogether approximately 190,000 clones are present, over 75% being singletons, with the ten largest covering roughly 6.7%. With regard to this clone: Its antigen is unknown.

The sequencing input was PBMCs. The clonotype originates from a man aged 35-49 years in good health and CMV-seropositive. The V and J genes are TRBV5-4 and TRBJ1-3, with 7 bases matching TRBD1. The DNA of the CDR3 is TGTGCCAGCAGCTTGGCGAACAGGGGTAACACCATATATTTT. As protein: CASSLANRGNTIYF.